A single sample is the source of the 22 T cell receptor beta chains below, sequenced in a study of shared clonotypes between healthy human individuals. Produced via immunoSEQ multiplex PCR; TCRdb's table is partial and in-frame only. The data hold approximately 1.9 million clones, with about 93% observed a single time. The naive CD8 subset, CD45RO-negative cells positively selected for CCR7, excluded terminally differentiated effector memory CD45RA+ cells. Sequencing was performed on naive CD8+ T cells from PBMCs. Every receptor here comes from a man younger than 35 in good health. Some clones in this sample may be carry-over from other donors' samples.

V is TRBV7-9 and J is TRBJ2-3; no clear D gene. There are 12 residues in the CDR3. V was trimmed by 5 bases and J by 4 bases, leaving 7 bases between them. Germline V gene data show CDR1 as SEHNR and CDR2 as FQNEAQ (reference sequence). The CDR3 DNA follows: TGTGCCAGCAGCCACCACCCAGATACGCAGTATTTT. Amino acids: CASSHHPDTQYF.

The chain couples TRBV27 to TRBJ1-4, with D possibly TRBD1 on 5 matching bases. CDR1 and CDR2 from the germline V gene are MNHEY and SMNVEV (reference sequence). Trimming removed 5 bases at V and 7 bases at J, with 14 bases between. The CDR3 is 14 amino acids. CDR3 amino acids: CASSVQGGIEKLFF. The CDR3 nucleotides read TGTGCCAGCAGTGTTCAGGGTGGTATTGAAAAACTGTTTTTT.

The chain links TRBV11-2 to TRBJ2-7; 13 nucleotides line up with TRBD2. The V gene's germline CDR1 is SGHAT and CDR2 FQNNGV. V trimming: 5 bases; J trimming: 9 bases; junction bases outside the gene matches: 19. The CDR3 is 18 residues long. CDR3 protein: CASSPPGLAGFGGRGQYF. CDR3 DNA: TGTGCCAGCAGCCCGCCGGGACTAGCGGGATTCGGTGGACGGGGGCAGTACTTC.

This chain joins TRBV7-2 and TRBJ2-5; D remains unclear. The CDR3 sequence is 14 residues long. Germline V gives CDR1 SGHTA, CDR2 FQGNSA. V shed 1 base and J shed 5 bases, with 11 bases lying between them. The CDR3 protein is CASSLGIGSETQYF. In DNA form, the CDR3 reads TGTGCCAGCAGCTTAGGAATAGGGTCCGAGACCCAGTACTTC. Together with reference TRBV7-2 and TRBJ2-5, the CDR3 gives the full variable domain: GAGVSQSPSNKVTEKGKDVELRCDPISGHTALYWYRQSLGQGLEFLIYFQGNSAPDKSGLPSDRFSAERTGGSVSTLTIQRTQQEDSAVYLCASSLGIGSETQYFGPGTRLLVL.

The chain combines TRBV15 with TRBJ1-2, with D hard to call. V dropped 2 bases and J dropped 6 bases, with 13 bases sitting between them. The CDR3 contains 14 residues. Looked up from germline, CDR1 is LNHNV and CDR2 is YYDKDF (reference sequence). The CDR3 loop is CATSRMGQTDGYTF. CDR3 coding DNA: TGTGCCACCAGCAGAATGGGTCAGACTGATGGCTACACCTTC.

CDR3 amino acids: CSVEGLGDQETQYF. CDR3 in DNA: TGCAGCGTTGAGGGCCTTGGGGACCAAGAGACCCAGTACTTC. The rearrangement uses TRBV29-1 and TRBJ2-5; no clear D. This CDR3 is built from 14 residues. V lost 3 bases, J lost 0 bases, and 11 bases lay in between. Germline values: CDR1 SQVTM, CDR2 ANQGSEA.

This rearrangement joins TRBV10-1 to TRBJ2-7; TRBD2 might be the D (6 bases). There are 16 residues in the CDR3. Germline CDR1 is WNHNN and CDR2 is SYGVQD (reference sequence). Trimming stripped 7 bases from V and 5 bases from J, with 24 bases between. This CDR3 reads CASTGAGREGNHEQYF. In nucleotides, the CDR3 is TGCGCCAGCACCGGCGCGGGGCGGGAAGGGAACCACGAGCAGTACTTC.

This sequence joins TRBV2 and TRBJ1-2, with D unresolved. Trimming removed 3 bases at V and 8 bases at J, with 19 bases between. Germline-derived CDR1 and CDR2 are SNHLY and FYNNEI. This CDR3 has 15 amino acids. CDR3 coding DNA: TGTGCCAGCAGTGATAGGCCAGGCCATTGGGAAGGCTACACCTTC. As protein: CASSDRPGHWEGYTF. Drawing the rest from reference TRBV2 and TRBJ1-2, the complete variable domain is EPEVTQTPSHQVTQMGQEVILRCVPISNHLYFYWYRQILGQKVEFLVSFYNNEISEKSEIFDDQFSVERPDGSNFTLKIRSTKLEDSAMYFCASSDRPGHWEGYTFGSGTRLTVV.

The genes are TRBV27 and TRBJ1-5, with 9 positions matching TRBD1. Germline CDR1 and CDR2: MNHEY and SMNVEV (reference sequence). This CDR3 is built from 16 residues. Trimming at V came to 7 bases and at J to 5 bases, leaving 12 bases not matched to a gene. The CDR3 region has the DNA TGTGCCAGCACCAGCGGGGTTTGGACAGGGGATCAGCCCCAGCATTTT. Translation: CASTSGVWTGDQPQHF.

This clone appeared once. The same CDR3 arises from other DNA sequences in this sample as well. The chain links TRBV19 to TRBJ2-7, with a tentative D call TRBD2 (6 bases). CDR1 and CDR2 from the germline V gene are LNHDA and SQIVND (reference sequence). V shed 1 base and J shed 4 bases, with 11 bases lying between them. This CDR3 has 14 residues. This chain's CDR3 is CASSIAGVSYEQYF. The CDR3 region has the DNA TGTGCCAGTAGTATAGCGGGAGTTTCTTACGAGCAGTACTTC.

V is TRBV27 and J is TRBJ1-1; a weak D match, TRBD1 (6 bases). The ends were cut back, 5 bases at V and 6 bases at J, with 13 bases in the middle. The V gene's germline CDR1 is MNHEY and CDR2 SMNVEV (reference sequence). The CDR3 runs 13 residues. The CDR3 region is CASSVDRLAEAFF. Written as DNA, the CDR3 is TGTGCCAGCAGTGTAGACAGGCTGGCTGAAGCTTTCTTT.

This CDR3 reads CASSFDRGSFTGELFF. CDR3 DNA: TGTGCCAGCAGCTTCGACAGGGGGTCGTTCACCGGGGAGCTGTTTTTT. V is TRBV13 and J is TRBJ2-2; TRBD1 matches 9 bases. Germline assignment: CDR1 PRHDT and CDR2 FYEKMQ (reference sequence). V lost 3 bases and J lost 4; bases outside the gene matches: 6. The CDR3 spans 16 residues.

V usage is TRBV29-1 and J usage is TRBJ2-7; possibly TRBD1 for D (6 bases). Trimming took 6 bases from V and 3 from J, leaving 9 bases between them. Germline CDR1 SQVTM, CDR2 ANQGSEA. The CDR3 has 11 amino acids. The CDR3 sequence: CSVGHFYEQYF. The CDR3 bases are TGCAGCGTGGGACACTTCTACGAGCAGTACTTC.

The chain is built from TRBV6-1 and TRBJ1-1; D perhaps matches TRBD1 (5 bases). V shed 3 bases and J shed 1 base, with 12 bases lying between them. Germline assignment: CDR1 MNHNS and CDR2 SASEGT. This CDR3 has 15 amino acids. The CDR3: CASSDTGIGNTEAFF. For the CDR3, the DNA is TGTGCCAGCAGTGACACAGGTATTGGGAACACTGAAGCTTTCTTT.

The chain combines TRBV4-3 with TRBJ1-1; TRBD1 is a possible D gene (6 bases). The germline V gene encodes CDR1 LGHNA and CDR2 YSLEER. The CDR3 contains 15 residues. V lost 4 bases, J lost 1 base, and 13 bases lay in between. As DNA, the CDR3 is TGCGCCAGCAGCCCCCGGACAGCCCAGAACACTGAAGCTTTCTTT. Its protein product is CASSPRTAQNTEAFF.

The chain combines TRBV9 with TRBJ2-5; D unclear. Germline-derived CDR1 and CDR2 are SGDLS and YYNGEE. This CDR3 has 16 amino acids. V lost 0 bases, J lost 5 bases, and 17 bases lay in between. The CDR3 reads CASSVGWKGMYETQYF. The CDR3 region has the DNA TGTGCCAGCAGCGTAGGTTGGAAGGGAATGTACGAGACCCAGTACTTC.

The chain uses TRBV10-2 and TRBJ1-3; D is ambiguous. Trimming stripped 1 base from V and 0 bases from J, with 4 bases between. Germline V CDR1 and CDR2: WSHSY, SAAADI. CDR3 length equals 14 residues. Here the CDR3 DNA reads TGCGCCAGCAGTGAGTTCCGCTCTGGAAACACCATATATTTT. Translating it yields CASSEFRSGNTIYF.

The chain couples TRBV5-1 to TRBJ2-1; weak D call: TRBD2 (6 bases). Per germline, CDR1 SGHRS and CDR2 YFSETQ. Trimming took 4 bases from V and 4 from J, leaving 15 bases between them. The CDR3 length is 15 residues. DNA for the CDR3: TGCGCCAGCAGCGACCGGGACTCGTTATACAATGAGCAGTTCTTC. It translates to CASSDRDSLYNEQFF.

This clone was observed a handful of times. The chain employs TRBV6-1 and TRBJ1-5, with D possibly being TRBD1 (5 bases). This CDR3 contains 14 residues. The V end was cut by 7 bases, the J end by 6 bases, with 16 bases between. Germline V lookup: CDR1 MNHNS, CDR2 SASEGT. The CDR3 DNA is TGTGCCAGCACTGATGGCTGGGGGGGTCAGCCCCAGCATTTT. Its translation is CASTDGWGGQPQHF.

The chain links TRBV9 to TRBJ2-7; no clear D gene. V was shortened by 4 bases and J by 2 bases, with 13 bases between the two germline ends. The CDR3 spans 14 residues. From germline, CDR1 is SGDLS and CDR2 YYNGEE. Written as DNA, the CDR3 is TGTGCCAGCAGCCCGACTTACCGTCCCTACGAGCAGTACTTC. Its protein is CASSPTYRPYEQYF.

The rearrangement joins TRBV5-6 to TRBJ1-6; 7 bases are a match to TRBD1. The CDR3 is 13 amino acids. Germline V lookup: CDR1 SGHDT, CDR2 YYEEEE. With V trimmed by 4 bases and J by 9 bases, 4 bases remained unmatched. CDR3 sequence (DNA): TGTGCCAGCAGCCCGGACAGGAGTTCACCCCTCCACTTT. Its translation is CASSPDRSSPLHF.

This CDR3 reads CASSSIRRTHPNEKLFF. The CDR3 DNA sequence: TGTGCCAGCAGCTCTATCCGAAGGACGCATCCAAATGAAAAACTGTTTTTT. This chain connects TRBV28 to TRBJ1-4; D is unclear. V lost 6 bases and J 5 bases, leaving 22 bases between the germline ends. There are 17 residues in the CDR3. CDR1 and CDR2 (germline): MDHEN, SYDVKM.